This entry features one TCR beta chain sequence. The antigen is not known. These data are taken from a study of post-analysis software for immune sequencing data. Study-wide background: Included among the disease courses, which were recorded for the cohort, were relapsing-remitting, secondary progressive and progressive-relapsing multiple sclerosis.

Built from TCR beta cDNA, the libraries had unique molecular identifiers in them. TCRdb fed the PCR reads into MiXCR, producing one record per CDR3 protein. The data contain about 500,000 distinct CDR3 sequences, roughly 45% of them singletons. The CDR3 totals 16 residues. Germline V CDR1 and CDR2: MDHEN, SYDVKM. Trimming removed 2 bases from V and 0 bases from J, with 14 bases in between. Notes on the study in general: Patients carried 5 or 6 TRBV segments more frequently than controls did, and TRBV5-6, TRBV5-1 and TRBV20-1 were among them. For normalized Chao1 diversity, multiple sclerosis patients scored significantly lower than controls did.

The TCR sequence derives from a girl aged 10-17 years with multiple sclerosis. Specimen: blood. The J gene is TRBJ2-7, the V gene TRBV28; the D gene could be TRBD1 or TRBD2 (5 bases each). CDR3 bases: TGTGCCAGCAGTTTACGAAATTGGGGGAGCTCCTACGAGCAGTACTTC. Its translation: CASSLRNWGSSYEQYF.